The TCR beta chain under discussion was sequenced for a study of CD8 T cells in ankylosing spondylitis. Overall study findings and caveats: Blood from ankylosing spondylitis patients appeared to carry a characteristic roughly 8-variant TCR beta motif.

Trimming cost V 4 bases and J 9 bases; bases outside gene matches: 10. The CDR3 extends over 15 amino acids. Germline-derived CDR1 and CDR2 are KGHDR and SFDVKD. On this clonotype: The antigen is not known.

TCRdb itself ran the 5' RACE reads through MiXCR, one entry per CDR3 protein. The sample lists hundreds of thousands of distinct CDR3 sequences; around 17% were seen once. The sequencing input was blood, either unsorted or a sorted T cell fraction (not recorded which). V is TRBV24-1 and J is TRBJ2-1; 8 nucleotides line up with TRBD2. This receptor was taken from a male donor with ankylosing spondylitis. The CDR3 sequence: CATSDLGGDPSEQFF. CDR3 in DNA: TGTGCCACCAGTGACCTCGGGGGGGACCCCAGTGAGCAGTTCTTC.